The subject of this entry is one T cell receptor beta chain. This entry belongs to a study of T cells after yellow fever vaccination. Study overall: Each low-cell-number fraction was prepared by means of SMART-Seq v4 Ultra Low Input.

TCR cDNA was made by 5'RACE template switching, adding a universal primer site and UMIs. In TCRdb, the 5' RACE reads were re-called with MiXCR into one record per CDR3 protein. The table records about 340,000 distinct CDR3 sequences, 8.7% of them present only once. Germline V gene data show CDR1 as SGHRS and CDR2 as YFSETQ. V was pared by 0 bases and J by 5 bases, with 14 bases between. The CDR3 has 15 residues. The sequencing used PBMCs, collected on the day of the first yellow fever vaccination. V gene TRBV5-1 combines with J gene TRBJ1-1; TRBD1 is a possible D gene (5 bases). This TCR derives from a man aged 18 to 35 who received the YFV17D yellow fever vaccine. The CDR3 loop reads CASSLEVGRETEAFF. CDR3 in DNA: TGCGCCAGCAGCTTGGAGGTGGGGCGGGAAACTGAAGCTTTCTTT. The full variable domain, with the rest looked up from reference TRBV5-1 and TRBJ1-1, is KAGVTQTPRYLIKTRGQQVTLSCSPISGHRSVSWYQQTPGQGLQFLFEYFSETQRNKGNFPGRFSGRQFSNSRSEMNVSTLELGDSALYLCASSLEVGRETEAFFGQGTRLTVV.